The 3 T cell receptor beta chains in this list originate from one sample, sequenced in a study of cytotoxic CD8 clonotypes in ibrutinib-treated CLL. Profiling relied on immunoSEQ multiplex PCR, and the TCRdb table lists in-frame clones only, not all of them. The sample holds about 140,000 clones, approximately 80% seen once. The specimen was PBMCs, collected after 36 months of ibrutinib treatment. The receptor set was obtained from a human donor with chronic lymphocytic leukemia.

V is TRBV4-1 and J is TRBJ2-5; no firm D call. The germline V and J ends were trimmed by 0 bases and 5 bases, with 7 bases remaining between them. Germline V gives CDR1 MGHRA, CDR2 YSYEKL. This CDR3 is 13 amino acids long. The CDR3 DNA reads TGCGCCAGCAGCCAAGATCCCTGGGAGACCCAGTACTTC. This translates into CASSQDPWETQYF.

J is TRBJ2-7 and V is TRBV19; D ambiguous. CDR1 is LNHDA, CDR2 SQIVND, per germline (reference sequence). CDR3 size: 14 residues. Trimming took off 5 bases at V and 2 bases at J, with 13 bases between the two ends. The CDR3 DNA follows: TGTGCCAGTAGTTCAGCTTACGGAGCCTACGAGCAGTACTTC. Residues: CASSSAYGAYEQYF.

The chain employs TRBV19 and TRBJ2-7, with 15 bases lining up with TRBD2. In germline, CDR1 is LNHDA, CDR2 SQIVND (reference sequence). This CDR3 is 17 amino acids long. J was trimmed by 6 bases and V by 5 bases; bases with no gene match: 11. CDR3 region: CASSDPGLAGGRSEQYF. The CDR3 DNA reads TGTGCCAGTAGTGACCCCGGACTAGCGGGAGGGAGAAGCGAGCAGTACTTC.